There are a few counts of the clone carrying this TCR beta chain. Antigen: not known. The source of the sample is a study of cytomegalovirus exposure and HLA in healthy donors. Study-wide context: The same platform was used for the roughly 130 validation repertoires as for the roughly 670 first-cohort repertoires, as reported in a later analysis.

The donors were in the 120-subject validation cohort; that cohort was separate from the roughly 680-subject first cohort. Study conclusions and caveats: The authors listed around 150 TCR beta chains as cytomegalovirus-associated.

Method: immunoSEQ multiplex PCR; TCRdb's copy keeps in-frame clones and lacks some. The sample has roughly 190,000 clones, 86% seen once. CDR3 length: 16 residues. Germline CDR1 MNHEY, CDR2 SVGAGI. Trimming at V came to 3 bases and at J to 5 bases, leaving 12 bases not matched to a gene. This sequence originates from a woman in her late teens or twenties in good health and CMV-seronegative. The chain joins TRBV6-5 to TRBJ1-1; 7 bases agree with TRBD1. Material: PBMCs. The CDR3 region is CASSYGQRGRGTEAFF. The CDR3 coding sequence is TGTGCCAGCAGTTATGGCCAAAGGGGGCGAGGGACTGAAGCTTTCTTT.